These 18 T cell receptor beta chains came from one sample sequenced in a study of blood T cell repertoires in COVID-19. The assay was immunoSEQ multiplex PCR, and TCRdb's table has in-frame clones only and misses some. The top ten clones hold about 7.5% of a sample with over 120,000 clones, roughly 79% of them seen once. Sequencing used peripheral blood. The receptors were gathered from a human donor in a cohort sampled during active COVID-19.

The chain has TRBV18 and TRBJ2-1; the match to TRBD1 covers 7 bases. Germline V gene data show CDR1 as KGHSH and CDR2 as LQKENI. The V gene end was trimmed by 5 bases and the J gene end by 7 bases; junction bases not matched to a gene: 8. The CDR3 consists of 14 residues. CDR3 nucleotides: TGTGCCAGCTCATCCCGGACAGGTGGGAATGAGCAGTTCTTC. This sequence encodes CASSSRTGGNEQFF.

The chain combines TRBV7-9 with TRBJ2-7; 9 bases map to TRBD1. This CDR3 is 18 amino acids long. Germline lookup yields CDR1 SEHNR and CDR2 FQNEAQ (reference sequence). Trimming cost V 0 bases and J 0 bases; bases outside gene matches: 9. In nucleotides, the CDR3 is TGTGCCAGCAGCTTAGCGGGGGGCGGGACAGGGATCTCCTACGAGCAGTACTTC. Translated: CASSLAGGGTGISYEQYF.

V is TRBV28 and J is TRBJ1-6; the D is unclear. The CDR3 loop spans 14 amino acids. The V end lost 6 bases, the J end lost 12 bases, and 18 bases lay between the germline ends. The V gene's germline CDR1 is MDHEN and CDR2 SYDVKM. The CDR3 region has the DNA TGTGCCAGCAGCCCAAGTGGTCGGGTGTTACCCCTCCACTTT. It translates to CASSPSGRVLPLHF.

The gene calls are TRBV7-8 and TRBJ2-7; D unresolved. CDR1 and CDR2 from the germline V gene are SGHVS and FQNEAQ. The ends were cut back, 0 bases at V and 5 bases at J, with 14 bases in the middle. This CDR3 contains 15 residues. The CDR3 bases are TGTGCCAGCAGCTTAGCGGCGCGCTACCGGGACGAGCAGTACTTC. Its protein is CASSLAARYRDEQYF.

This clone is a singleton in its sample. This chain joins TRBV7-3 and TRBJ2-1, with 8 bases lining up with TRBD2. Trimming removed 5 bases from V and 5 bases from J; junction bases left unmatched: 11. There are 16 residues in the CDR3. Germline loops: CDR1 SGHTA, CDR2 FQGTGA. The CDR3 coding sequence is TGTGCCAGCAGCCCCTACCTAGCGGGTGTCAACAATGAGCAGTTCTTC. Amino acid sequence: CASSPYLAGVNNEQFF. Using reference TRBV7-3 and TRBJ2-1 for the parts outside the CDR3, the full variable domain is GAGVSQTPSNKVTEKGKYVELRCDPISGHTALYWYRQSLGQGPEFLIYFQGTGAADDSGLPNDRFFAVRPEGSVSTLKIQRTERGDSAVYLCASSPYLAGVNNEQFFGPGTRLTVL.

V gene TRBV29-1 combines with J gene TRBJ2-5, with 8 bases matching TRBD2. The V gene end was trimmed by 7 bases and the J gene end by 1 base; junction bases not matched to a gene: 5. Per the germline V gene, CDR1 is SQVTM and CDR2 is ANQGSEA. This CDR3 contains 13 residues. CDR3 nucleotide sequence: TGCAGCGCCTCGGGGGGGACCCAAGAGACCCAGTACTTC. Protein product: CSASGGTQETQYF.

The chain has TRBV28 and TRBJ1-2; 8 nucleotides align to TRBD1. The V segment lost 7 bases and the J segment 4 bases; nucleotides outside the gene matches: 11. The CDR3 spans 15 residues. Germline V gives CDR1 MDHEN, CDR2 SYDVKM. The CDR3, as DNA: TGTGCCAGCACCCGAGCCCAGGGGGCGAGCTATGGCTACACCTTC. It encodes CASTRAQGASYGYTF.

This rearrangement joins TRBV4-1 to TRBJ2-7, with 11 positions matching TRBD2. With V trimmed by 4 bases and J by 4 bases, 6 bases remained unmatched. The CDR3 totals 15 residues. Germline CDR1 is MGHRA and CDR2 is YSYEKL. This CDR3 is CASSPLTSGTYEQYF. In nucleotides, the CDR3 is TGCGCCAGCAGCCCCCTGACTAGCGGGACTTACGAGCAGTACTTC.

This rearrangement joins TRBV2 to TRBJ2-7; tentatively, D is TRBD2 (5 bases). CDR1 is SNHLY, CDR2 FYNNEI, per germline. The V end lost 0 bases, the J end lost 3 bases, and 9 bases lay between the germline ends. CDR3 length: 14 residues. DNA of the CDR3: TGTGCCAGCAGTGAAGCACTCGGGAACTACGAGCAGTACTTC. Encoded protein: CASSEALGNYEQYF.

This clone was recorded only once. The DNA of the CDR3 is TGTGCCAGCAGCTTAGCCCCTGTCAGAAGTAATGAGCAGTTCTTC. This sequence encodes CASSLAPVRSNEQFF. The rearrangement joins TRBV11-2 to TRBJ2-1; D is unclear. The germline V and J ends were trimmed by 1 base and 7 bases, with 14 bases remaining between them. Germline assignment: CDR1 SGHAT and CDR2 FQNNGV. The CDR3 is 15 residues long.

CDR3 loop: CASSQAIRTNEKLFF. The CDR3 DNA reads as TGTGCCAGCAGCCAAGCGATTAGAACTAATGAAAAACTGTTTTTT. This chain uses TRBV4-2 with TRBJ1-4; D gene ambiguous. Trimming took 1 base from V and 1 from J, leaving 7 bases between them. The germline CDR1 and CDR2 sequences are LGHNA and YNFKEQ. The CDR3 contains 15 residues.

The chain recombines TRBV27 with TRBJ1-5; no clear D gene. The CDR3 is 16 residues long. V was clipped by 0 bases and J by 0 bases, with 9 bases between them. The germline CDR1 and CDR2 sequences are MNHEY and SMNVEV (reference sequence). The CDR3: CASSLSGGYSNQPQHF. CDR3 sequence (DNA): TGTGCCAGCAGTTTATCGGGAGGGTATAGCAATCAGCCCCAGCATTTT.

V is TRBV4-2 and J is TRBJ2-2, with a weak D call TRBD1 (6 bases). Germline values: CDR1 LGHNA, CDR2 YNFKEQ. Trimming shortened V by 0 bases and J by 0 bases, and 11 bases separated the two germline ends. CDR3 length: 17 amino acids. The CDR3 reads CASSQDLGTTNTGELFF. CDR3 in DNA: TGTGCCAGCAGCCAAGATCTAGGGACAACGAACACCGGGGAGCTGTTTTTT.

V gene TRBV4-3 combines with J gene TRBJ2-7; D gene uncertain. Germline V CDR1 and CDR2: LGHNA, YSLEER. This CDR3 is built from 13 residues. The V gene lost 3 bases and the J gene lost 2 bases, with 8 bases spanning the gap. The CDR3 nucleotides read TGCGCCAGCAGCCATAATATAGCCTACGAGCAGTACTTC. It codes for CASSHNIAYEQYF.

This rearrangement joins TRBV5-1 to TRBJ1-1, with 7 positions matching TRBD1. Germline V lookup: CDR1 SGHRS, CDR2 YFSETQ. The ends lost 1 base at V and 0 bases at J; junction bases unmatched: 6. This CDR3 region has 16 residues. The CDR3 here is CASSLSPGTVNTEAFF. In DNA form, the CDR3 reads TGCGCCAGCAGCTTGAGTCCCGGGACAGTGAACACTGAAGCTTTCTTT.

The chain recombines TRBV20-1 with TRBJ1-6; perhaps TRBD1 as D (6 bases). This CDR3 spans 13 amino acids. Germline V gene sequence: CDR1 DFQATT, CDR2 SNEGSKA (reference sequence). V lost 3 bases to trimming and J lost 7 bases, with 10 bases between them. CDR3 sequence reads: CSASIRGNSPLHF. The CDR3 DNA is TGCAGTGCTAGTATCAGGGGAAATTCACCCCTCCACTTT.

The rearrangement joins TRBV9 to TRBJ2-1, with D possibly being TRBD1 (6 bases). V was clipped by 3 bases and J by 2 bases, with 12 bases between them. The CDR3 loop spans 15 amino acids. Germline V gives CDR1 SGDLS, CDR2 YYNGEE. The CDR3, as DNA: TGTGCCAGCAGCGACCGGACAGATACCTACAATGAGCAGTTCTTC. This codes for CASSDRTDTYNEQFF.

The chain uses TRBV5-1 and TRBJ2-7; 8 bases map to TRBD2. The CDR3 spans 13 residues. After removal of 0 bases from V and 6 bases from J, the junction contained 2 bases not matched to a gene. Germline lookup yields CDR1 SGHRS and CDR2 YFSETQ. The chain's CDR3 is CASSLATSGEQYF. The CDR3 nucleotides read TGCGCCAGCAGCTTGGCAACTAGCGGCGAGCAGTACTTC.